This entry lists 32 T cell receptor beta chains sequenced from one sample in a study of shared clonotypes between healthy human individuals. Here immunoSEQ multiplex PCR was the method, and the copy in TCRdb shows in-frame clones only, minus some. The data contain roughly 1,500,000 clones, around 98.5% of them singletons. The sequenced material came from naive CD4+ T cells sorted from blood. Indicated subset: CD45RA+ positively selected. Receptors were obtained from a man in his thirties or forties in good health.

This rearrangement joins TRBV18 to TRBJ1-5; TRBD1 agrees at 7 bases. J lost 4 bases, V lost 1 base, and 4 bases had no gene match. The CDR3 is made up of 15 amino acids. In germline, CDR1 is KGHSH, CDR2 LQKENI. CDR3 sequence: CASSPQQGQNQPQHF. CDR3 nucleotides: TGTGCCAGCTCACCACAGCAGGGACAGAATCAGCCCCAGCATTTT.

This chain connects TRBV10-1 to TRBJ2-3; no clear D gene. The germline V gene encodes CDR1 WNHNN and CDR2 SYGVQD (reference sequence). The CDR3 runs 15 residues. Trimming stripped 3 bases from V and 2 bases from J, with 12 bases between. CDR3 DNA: TGCGCCAGCAGTGAAAACGGATTGTACACAGATACGCAGTATTTT. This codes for CASSENGLYTDTQYF.

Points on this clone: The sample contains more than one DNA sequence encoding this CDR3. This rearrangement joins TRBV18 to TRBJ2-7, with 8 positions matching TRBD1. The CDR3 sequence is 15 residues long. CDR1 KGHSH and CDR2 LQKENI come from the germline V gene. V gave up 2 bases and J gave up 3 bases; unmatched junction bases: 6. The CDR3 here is CASSPSGQGLYEQYF. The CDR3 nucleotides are TGTGCCAGCTCACCATCTGGACAGGGTCTCTACGAGCAGTACTTC.

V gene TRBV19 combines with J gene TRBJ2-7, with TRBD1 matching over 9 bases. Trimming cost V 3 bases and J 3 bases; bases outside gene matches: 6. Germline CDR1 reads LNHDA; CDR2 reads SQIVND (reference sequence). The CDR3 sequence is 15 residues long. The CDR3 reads CASSIAGQGNYEQYF. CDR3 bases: TGTGCCAGTAGTATTGCAGGACAGGGGAACTACGAGCAGTACTTC.

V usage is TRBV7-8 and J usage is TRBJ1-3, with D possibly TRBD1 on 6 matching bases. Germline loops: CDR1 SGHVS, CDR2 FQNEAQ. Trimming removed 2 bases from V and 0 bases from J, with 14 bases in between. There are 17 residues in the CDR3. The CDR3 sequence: CASSLFWTANSGNTIYF. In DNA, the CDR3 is TGTGCCAGCAGCTTATTTTGGACAGCAAACTCTGGAAACACCATATATTTT.

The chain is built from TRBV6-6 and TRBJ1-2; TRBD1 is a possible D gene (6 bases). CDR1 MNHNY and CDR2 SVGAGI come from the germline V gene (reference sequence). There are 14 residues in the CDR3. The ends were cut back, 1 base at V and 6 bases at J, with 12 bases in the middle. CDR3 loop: CASSYLRGGNGYTF. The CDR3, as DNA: TGTGCCAGCAGTTACTTGCGCGGGGGCAATGGCTACACCTTC.

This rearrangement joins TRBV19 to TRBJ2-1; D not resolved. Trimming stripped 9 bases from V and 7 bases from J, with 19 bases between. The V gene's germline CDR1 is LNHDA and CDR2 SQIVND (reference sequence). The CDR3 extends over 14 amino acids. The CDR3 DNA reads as TGTGCCAGCCAGGCAGGATATGGGCTTAATGAGCAGTTCTTC. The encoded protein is CASQAGYGLNEQFF.

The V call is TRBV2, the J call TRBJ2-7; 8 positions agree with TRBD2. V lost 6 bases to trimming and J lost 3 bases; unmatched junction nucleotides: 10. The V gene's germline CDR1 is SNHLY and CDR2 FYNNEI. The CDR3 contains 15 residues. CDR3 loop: CASRIERESIYEQYF. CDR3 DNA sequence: TGTGCCAGCAGGATAGAGCGGGAGTCGATCTACGAGCAGTACTTC.

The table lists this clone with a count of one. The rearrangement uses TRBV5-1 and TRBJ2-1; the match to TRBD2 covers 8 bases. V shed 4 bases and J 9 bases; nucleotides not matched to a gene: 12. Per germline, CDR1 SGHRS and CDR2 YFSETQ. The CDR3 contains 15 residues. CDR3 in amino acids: CASSGAGGGTGEQFF. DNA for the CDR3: TGCGCCAGCAGCGGCGCGGGAGGAGGGACGGGTGAGCAGTTCTTC.

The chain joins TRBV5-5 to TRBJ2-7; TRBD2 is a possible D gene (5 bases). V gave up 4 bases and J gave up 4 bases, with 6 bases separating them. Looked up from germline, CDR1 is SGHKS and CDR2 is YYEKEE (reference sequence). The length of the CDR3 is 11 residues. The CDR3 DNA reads TGTGCCAGCAGCCGAGGGTACGAGCAGTACTTC. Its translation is CASSRGYEQYF.

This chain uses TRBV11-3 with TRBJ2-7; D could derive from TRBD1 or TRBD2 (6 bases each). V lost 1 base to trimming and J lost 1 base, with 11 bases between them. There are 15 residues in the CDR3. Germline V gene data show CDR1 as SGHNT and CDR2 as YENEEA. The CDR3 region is CASSLAGGRSYEQYF. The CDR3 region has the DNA TGTGCCAGCAGCTTAGCTGGGGGGCGATCCTACGAGCAGTACTTC.

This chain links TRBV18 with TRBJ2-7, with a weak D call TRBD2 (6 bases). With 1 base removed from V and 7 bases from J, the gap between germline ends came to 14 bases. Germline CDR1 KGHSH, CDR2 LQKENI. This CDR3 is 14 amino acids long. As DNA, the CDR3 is TGTGCCAGCTCACCACTCGCGGGGCTCGGGGAGCAGTACTTC. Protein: CASSPLAGLGEQYF.

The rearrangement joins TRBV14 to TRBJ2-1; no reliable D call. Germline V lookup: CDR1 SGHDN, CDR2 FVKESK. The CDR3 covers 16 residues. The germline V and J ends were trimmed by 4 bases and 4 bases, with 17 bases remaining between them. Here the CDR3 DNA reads TGTGCCAGCAGCCGTACAGCCATGCCTACGTACAATGAGCAGTTCTTC. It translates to CASSRTAMPTYNEQFF.

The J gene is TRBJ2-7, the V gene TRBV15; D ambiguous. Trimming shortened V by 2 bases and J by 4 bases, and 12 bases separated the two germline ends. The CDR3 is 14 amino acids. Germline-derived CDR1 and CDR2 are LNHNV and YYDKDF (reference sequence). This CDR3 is CATSRRSGPYEQYF. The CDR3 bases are TGTGCCACCAGCAGACGTAGTGGGCCTTACGAGCAGTACTTC.

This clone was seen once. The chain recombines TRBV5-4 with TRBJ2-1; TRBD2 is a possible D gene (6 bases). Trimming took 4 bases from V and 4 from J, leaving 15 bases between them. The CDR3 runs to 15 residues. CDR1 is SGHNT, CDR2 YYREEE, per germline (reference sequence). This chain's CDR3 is CASSRPGLKYNEQFF. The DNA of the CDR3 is TGTGCCAGCAGCCGCCCGGGACTCAAGTACAATGAGCAGTTCTTC.

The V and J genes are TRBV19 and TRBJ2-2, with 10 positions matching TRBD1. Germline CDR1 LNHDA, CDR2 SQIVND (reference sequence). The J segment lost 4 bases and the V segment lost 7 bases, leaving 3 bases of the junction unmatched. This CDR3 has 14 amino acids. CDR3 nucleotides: TGTGCCAGTACGAGACAGGGGGCCACCGGGGAGCTGTTTTTT. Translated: CASTRQGATGELFF.

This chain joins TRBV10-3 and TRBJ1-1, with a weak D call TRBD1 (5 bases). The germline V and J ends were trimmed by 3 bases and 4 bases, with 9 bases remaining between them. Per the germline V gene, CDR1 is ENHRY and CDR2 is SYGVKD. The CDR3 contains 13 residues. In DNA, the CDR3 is TGTGCCATCAGTGAATCAGGGATCACTGAAGCTTTCTTT. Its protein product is CAISESGITEAFF.

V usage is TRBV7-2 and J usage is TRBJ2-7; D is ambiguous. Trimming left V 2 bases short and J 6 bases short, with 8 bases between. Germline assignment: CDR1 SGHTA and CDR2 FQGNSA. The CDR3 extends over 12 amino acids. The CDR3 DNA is TGTGCCAGCAGCTTAAGTTTGGTCGAGCAGTACTTC. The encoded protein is CASSLSLVEQYF. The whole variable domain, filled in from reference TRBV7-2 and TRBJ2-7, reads GAGVSQSPSNKVTEKGKDVELRCDPISGHTALYWYRQSLGQGLEFLIYFQGNSAPDKSGLPSDRFSAERTGGSVSTLTIQRTQQEDSAVYLCASSLSLVEQYFGPGTRLTVT.

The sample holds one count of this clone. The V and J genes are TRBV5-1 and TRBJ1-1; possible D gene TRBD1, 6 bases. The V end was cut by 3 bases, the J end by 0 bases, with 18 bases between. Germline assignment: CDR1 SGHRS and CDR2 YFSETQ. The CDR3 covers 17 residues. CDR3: CASSSEGGPNLNTEAFF. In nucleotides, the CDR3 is TGCGCCAGCAGCTCCGAAGGGGGACCGAACCTGAACACTGAAGCTTTCTTT. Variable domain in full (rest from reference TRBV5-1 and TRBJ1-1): KAGVTQTPRYLIKTRGQQVTLSCSPISGHRSVSWYQQTPGQGLQFLFEYFSETQRNKGNFPGRFSGRQFSNSRSEMNVSTLELGDSALYLCASSSEGGPNLNTEAFFGQGTRLTVV.

This CDR3 is CASSTGGVRTDTQYF. The CDR3, as DNA: TGTGCCAGCAGCACAGGGGGAGTTCGTACAGATACGCAGTATTTT. J is TRBJ2-3 and V is TRBV7-9, with TRBD1 identical over 8 bases. After removal of 5 bases from V and 3 bases from J, the junction contained 7 bases not matched to a gene. This CDR3 is built from 15 residues. CDR1 SEHNR and CDR2 FQNEAQ come from the germline V gene (reference sequence).

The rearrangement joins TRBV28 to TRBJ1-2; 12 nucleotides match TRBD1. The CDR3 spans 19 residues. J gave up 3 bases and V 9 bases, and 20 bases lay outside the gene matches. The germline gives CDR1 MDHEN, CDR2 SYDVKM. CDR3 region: CASSPILPGTGGADYGYTF. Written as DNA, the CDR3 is TGTGCCAGTTCTCCAATCCTCCCCGGGACAGGGGGCGCCGACTATGGCTACACCTTC.

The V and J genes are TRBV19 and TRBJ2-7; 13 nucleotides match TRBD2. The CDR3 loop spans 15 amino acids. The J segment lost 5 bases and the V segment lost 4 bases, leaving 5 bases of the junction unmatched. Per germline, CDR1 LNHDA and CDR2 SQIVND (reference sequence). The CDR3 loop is CASSTTSGRKDEQYF. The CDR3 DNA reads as TGTGCCAGTAGTACGACTAGCGGGAGGAAGGACGAGCAGTACTTC.

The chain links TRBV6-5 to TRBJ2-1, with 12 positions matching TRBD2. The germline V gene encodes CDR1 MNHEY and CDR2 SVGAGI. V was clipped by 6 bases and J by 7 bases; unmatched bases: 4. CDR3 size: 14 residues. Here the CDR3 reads CASRPGLAGNEQFF. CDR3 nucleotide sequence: TGTGCCAGCAGACCGGGACTAGCGGGTAATGAGCAGTTCTTC.

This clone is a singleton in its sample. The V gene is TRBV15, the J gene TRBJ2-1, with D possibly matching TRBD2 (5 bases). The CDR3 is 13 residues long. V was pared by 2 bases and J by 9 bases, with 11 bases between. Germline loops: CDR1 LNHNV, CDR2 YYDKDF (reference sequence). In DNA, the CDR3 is TGTGCCACCAGCAGATGGATCGAGGGTGAGCAGTTCTTC. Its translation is CATSRWIEGEQFF.

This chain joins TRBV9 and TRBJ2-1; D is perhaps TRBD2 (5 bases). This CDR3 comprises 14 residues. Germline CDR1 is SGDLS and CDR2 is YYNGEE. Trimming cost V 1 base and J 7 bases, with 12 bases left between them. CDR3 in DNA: TGTGCCAGCAGCGTAAGAGAGGGAACGAATGAGCAGTTCTTC. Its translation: CASSVREGTNEQFF.

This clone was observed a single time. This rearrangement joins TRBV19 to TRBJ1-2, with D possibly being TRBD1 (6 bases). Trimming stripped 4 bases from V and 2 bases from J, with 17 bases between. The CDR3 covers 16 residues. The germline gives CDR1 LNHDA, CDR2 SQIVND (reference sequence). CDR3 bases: TGTGCCAGTAGTAAATTGACAGGAGGAAACAACTATGGCTACACCTTC. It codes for CASSKLTGGNNYGYTF. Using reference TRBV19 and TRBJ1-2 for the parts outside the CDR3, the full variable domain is DGGITQSPKYLFRKEGQNVTLSCEQNLNHDAMYWYRQDPGQGLRLIYYSQIVNDFQKGDIAEGYSVSREKKESFPLTVTSAQKNPTAFYLCASSKLTGGNNYGYTFGSGTRLTVV.

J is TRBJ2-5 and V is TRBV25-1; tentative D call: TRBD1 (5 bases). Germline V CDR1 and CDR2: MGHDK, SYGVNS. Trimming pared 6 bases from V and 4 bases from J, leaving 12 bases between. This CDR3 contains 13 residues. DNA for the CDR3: TGTGCCAGCAGGGGCAGGGTAACAGAGACCCAGTACTTC. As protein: CASRGRVTETQYF.

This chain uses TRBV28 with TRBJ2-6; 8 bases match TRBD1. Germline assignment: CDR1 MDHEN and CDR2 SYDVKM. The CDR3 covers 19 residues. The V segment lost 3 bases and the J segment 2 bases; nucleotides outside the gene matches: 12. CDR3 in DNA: TGTGCCAGCAGTTTTCTTGGGCAGGGGGCGCCAACTGGGGCCAACGTCCTGACTTTC. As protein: CASSFLGQGAPTGANVLTF.

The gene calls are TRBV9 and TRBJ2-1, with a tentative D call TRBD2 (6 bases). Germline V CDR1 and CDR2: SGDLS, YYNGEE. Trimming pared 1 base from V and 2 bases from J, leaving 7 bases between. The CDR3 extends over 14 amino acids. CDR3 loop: CASSVRETYNEQFF. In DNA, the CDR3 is TGTGCCAGCAGCGTACGGGAGACCTACAATGAGCAGTTCTTC.

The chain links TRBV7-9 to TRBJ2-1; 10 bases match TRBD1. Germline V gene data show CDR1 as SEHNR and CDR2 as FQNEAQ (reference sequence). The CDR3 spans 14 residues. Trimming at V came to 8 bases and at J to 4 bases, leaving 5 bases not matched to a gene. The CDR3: CASGGTGAYNEQFF. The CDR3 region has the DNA TGTGCCAGCGGCGGGACAGGGGCATACAATGAGCAGTTCTTC.

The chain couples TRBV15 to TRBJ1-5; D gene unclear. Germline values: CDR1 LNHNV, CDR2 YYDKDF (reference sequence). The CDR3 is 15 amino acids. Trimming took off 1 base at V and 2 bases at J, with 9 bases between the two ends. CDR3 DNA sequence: TGTGCCACCAGCAGAGCACGCGGGGGCAATCAGCCCCAGCATTTT. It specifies CATSRARGGNQPQHF.

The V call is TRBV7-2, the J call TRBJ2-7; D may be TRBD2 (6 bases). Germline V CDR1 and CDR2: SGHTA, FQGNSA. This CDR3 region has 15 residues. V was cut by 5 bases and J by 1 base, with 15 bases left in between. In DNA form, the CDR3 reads TGTGCCAGCAGCCCACAGCGGGTATCATCCTACGAGCAGTACTTC. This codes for CASSPQRVSSYEQYF. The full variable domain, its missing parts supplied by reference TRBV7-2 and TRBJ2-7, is GAGVSQSPSNKVTEKGKDVELRCDPISGHTALYWYRQSLGQGLEFLIYFQGNSAPDKSGLPSDRFSAERTGGSVSTLTIQRTQQEDSAVYLCASSPQRVSSYEQYFGPGTRLTVT.